Below, one TCR beta chain is given with its context. Its antigen is as yet unknown. This record belongs to a study of T cell responses to AZD1222 COVID-19 vaccine. Study results and caveats: Sampled repertoires all dated from after the peak T cell response. Among those given AZD1222, only 5 to 7 were seropositive at baseline. The donor cohort was predominantly white British with a female majority, and clonal diversity may have been underestimated. Unmutated variant regions are reportedly targeted by nearly half of spike-specific TCRs.

The method was immunoSEQ multiplex PCR; TCRdb's version includes in-frame clones alone and lacks a portion of them. This sample has approximately 97,000 clones, with around 87% found just once. The specimen comprised peripheral blood, sampled on day 0 of AZD1222 vaccination. The source of this sequence is an adult in good health.

The CDR3 protein is CASSLEGDIAKNIQYF. In DNA, the CDR3 is TGTGCCAGCAGTTTAGAAGGGGATATAGCCAAAAACATTCAGTACTTC. The rearrangement joins TRBV28 to TRBJ2-4; tentatively, D is TRBD1 (5 bases). Looked up from germline, CDR1 is MDHEN and CDR2 is SYDVKM. V was clipped by 2 bases and J by 0 bases, with 11 bases between them. The CDR3 has 16 residues.